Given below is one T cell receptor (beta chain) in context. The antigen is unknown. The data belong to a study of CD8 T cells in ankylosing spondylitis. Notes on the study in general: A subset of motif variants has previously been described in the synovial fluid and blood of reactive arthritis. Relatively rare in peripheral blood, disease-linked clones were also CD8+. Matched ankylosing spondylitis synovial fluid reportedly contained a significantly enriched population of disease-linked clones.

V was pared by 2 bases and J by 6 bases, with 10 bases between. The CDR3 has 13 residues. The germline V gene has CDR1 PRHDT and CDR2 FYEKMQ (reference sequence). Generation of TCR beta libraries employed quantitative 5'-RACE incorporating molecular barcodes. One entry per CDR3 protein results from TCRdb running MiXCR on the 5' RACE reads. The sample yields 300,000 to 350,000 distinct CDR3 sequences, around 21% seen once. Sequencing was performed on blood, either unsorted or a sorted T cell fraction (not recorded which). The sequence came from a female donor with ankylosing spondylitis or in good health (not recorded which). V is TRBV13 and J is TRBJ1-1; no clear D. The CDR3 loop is CASSLLTRSEAFF. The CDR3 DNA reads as TGTGCCAGCAGCTTACTGACTCGCTCTGAAGCTTTCTTT.